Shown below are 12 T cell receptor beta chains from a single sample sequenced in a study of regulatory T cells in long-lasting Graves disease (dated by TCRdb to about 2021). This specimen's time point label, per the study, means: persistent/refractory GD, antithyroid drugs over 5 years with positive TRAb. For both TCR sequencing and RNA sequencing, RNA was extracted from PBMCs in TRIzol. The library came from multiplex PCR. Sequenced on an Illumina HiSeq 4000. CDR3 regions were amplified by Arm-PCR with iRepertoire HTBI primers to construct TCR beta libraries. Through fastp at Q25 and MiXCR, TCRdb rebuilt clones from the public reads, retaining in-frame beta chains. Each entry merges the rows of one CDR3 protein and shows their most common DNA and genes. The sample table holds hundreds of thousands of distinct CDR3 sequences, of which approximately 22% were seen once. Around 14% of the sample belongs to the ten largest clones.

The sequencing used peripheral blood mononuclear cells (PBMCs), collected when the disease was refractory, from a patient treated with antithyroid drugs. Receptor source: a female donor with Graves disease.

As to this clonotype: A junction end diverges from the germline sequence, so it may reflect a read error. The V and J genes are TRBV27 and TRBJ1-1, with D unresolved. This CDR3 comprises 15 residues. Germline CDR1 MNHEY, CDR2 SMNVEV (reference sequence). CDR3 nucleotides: TGTGCCAGCAGTTTATCAAAGAATTTGAACACTGAAGCTCTCTTT. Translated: CASSLSKNLNTEALF.

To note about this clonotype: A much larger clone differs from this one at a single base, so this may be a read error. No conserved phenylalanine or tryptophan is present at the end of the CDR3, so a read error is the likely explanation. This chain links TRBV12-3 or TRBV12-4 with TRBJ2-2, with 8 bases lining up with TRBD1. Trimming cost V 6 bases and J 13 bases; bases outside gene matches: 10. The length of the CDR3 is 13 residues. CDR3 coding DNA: TGTGCCAGCAGCCCCGGCCAGGGGGCCAGGCTGTTTTCT. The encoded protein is CASSPGQGARLFS.

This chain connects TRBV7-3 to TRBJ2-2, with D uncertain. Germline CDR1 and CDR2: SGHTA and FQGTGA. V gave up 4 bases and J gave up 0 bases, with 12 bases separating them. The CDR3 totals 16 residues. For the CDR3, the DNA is TGTGCCAGCAGCTCCCGCGAGGCGGCGAACACCGGGGAGCTGTTTTTT. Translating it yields CASSSREAANTGELFF.

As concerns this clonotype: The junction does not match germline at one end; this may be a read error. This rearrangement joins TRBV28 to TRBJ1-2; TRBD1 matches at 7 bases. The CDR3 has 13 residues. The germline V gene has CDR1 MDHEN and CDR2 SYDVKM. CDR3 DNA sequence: TGTGCCAGCAGCACCGGGACAGTGACTGGCTACACTTTC. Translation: CASSTGTVTGYTF.

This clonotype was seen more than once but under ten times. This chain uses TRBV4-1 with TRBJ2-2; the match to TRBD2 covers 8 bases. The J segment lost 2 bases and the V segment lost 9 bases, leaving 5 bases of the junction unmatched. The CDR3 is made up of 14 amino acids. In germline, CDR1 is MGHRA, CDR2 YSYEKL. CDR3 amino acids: CASLAGPNTGELFF. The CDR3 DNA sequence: TGCGCCAGTCTAGCGGGTCCAAACACCGGGGAGCTGTTTTTT.

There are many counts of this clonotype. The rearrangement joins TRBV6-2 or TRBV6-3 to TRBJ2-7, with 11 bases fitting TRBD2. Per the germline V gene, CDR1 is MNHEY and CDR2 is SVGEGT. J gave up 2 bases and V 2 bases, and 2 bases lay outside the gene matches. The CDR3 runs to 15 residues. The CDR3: CASSYDSGGAYEQYF. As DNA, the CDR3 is TGTGCCAGCAGTTACGATAGCGGGGGGGCCTACGAGCAGTACTTC.

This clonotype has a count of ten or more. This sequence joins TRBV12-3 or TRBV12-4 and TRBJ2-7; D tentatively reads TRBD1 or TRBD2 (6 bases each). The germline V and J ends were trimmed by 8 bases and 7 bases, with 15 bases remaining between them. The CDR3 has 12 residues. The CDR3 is CASSRGAGEQYF. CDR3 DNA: TGTGCCAGCTCGAGGGGGGCGGGTGAGCAGTACTTC.

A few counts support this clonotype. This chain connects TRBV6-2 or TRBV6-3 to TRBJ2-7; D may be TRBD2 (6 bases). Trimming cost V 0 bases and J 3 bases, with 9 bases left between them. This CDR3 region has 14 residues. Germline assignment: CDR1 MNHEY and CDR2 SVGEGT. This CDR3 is CASSYSGGNYEQYF. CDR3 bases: TGTGCCAGCAGTTACTCGGGGGGAAACTACGAGCAGTACTTC.

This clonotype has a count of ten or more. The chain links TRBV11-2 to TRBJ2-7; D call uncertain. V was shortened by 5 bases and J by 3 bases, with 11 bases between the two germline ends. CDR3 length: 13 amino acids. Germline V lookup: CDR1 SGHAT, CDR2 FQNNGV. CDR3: CASSKAGGYEQYF. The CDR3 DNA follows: TGTGCCAGCAGCAAAGCCGGCGGCTACGAGCAGTACTTC.

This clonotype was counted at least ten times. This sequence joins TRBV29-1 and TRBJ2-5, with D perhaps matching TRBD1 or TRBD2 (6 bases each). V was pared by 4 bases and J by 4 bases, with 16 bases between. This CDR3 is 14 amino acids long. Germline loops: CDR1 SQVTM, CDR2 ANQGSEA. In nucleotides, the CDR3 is TGCAGCGTTGGTCCGGGGGCGAGCGGAGAGACCCAGTACTTC. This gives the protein CSVGPGASGETQYF.

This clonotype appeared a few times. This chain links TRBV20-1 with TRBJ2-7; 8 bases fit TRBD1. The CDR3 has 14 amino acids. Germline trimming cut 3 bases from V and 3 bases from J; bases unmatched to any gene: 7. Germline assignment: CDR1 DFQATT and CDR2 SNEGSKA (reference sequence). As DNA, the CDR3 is TGCAGTGCTAGTCCAGGGGGCTGGGTCTACGAGCAGTACTTC. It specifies CSASPGGWVYEQYF.

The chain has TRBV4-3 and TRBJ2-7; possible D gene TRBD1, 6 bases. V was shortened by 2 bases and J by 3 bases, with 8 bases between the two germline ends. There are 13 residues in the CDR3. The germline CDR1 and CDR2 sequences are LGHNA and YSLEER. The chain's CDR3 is CASSQIQGYEQYF. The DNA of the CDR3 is TGCGCCAGCAGCCAAATACAGGGCTACGAGCAGTACTTC.